Following are 7 T cell receptor beta chains from one sample sequenced in a study of radiotherapy plus CTLA-4 blockade in lung cancer. Only in-frame clones appear in the TCRdb table, and some are missing; sequencing was by immunoSEQ multiplex PCR. The sample contains 35,000 to 50,000 clones, roughly 73% of which appear only once. The sequences come from peripheral blood, collected from a patient treated with radiotherapy plus ipilimumab. The receptors originated from a human donor with non-small cell lung cancer who had a complete response to radiotherapy plus ipilimumab.

The chain employs TRBV5-1 and TRBJ1-5; perhaps TRBD1 as D (5 bases). Between the trimmed V and J ends, which lost 0 bases and 7 bases, there was a span of 11 bases. The CDR3 covers 14 residues. Germline V lookup: CDR1 SGHRS, CDR2 YFSETQ. The CDR3 region is CASSLGGEGQPQHF. In DNA, the CDR3 is TGCGCCAGCAGCTTGGGAGGGGAGGGCCAGCCCCAGCATTTT.

The rearrangement uses TRBV19 and TRBJ1-2; D ambiguous. The CDR3 runs 15 residues. V shed 1 base and J shed 5 bases, with 14 bases lying between them. Germline CDR1 and CDR2: LNHDA and SQIVND (reference sequence). In DNA form, the CDR3 reads TGTGCCAGTAGTATAGTGTCCCTTGGGCTTTATGGCTACACCTTC. It encodes CASSIVSLGLYGYTF.

The DNA of the CDR3 is TGTGCCAGTAGGTATGGGGACAGGGAGGCGTTTGGCTACACCTTC. Its translation is CASRYGDREAFGYTF. The chain carries TRBV19 and TRBJ1-2; 9 bases line up with TRBD1. Germline trimming cut 6 bases from V and 7 bases from J; bases unmatched to any gene: 12. The CDR3 length is 15 residues. Germline assignment: CDR1 LNHDA and CDR2 SQIVND (reference sequence).

CDR3: CASYMGLLSYNEQFF. The CDR3, as DNA: TGCGCCAGCTATATGGGACTACTCTCCTACAATGAGCAGTTCTTC. The chain couples TRBV10-2 to TRBJ2-1; 7 nucleotides agree with TRBD2. The trim removed 8 bases at V and 0 bases at J, leaving 7 bases unmatched. From germline, CDR1 is WSHSY and CDR2 SAAADI. The CDR3 extends over 15 amino acids.

The chain links TRBV30 to TRBJ1-5; 8 bases agree with TRBD1. Germline values: CDR1 GTSNPN, CDR2 SVGIG (reference sequence). V gave up 5 bases and J gave up 1 base; unmatched junction bases: 1. The CDR3 sequence is 13 residues long. The CDR3 protein is CAWDRGSNQPQHF. DNA of the CDR3: TGTGCCTGGGACAGGGGAAGCAATCAGCCCCAGCATTTT. Full variable domain (remainder filled in from reference TRBV30 and TRBJ1-5): SQTIHQWPATLVQPVGSPLSLECTVEGTSNPNLYWYRQAAGRGLQLLFYSVGIGQISSEVPQNLSASRPQDRQFILSSKKLLLSDSGFYLCAWDRGSNQPQHFGDGTRLSIL.

The J gene is TRBJ2-3, the V gene TRBV6-1; 11 nucleotides line up with TRBD2. V lost 2 bases to trimming and J lost 1 base; unmatched junction nucleotides: 5. Germline V gives CDR1 MNHNS, CDR2 SASEGT. The CDR3 contains 17 residues. CDR3 loop: CASSETLAGGGTDTQYF. The CDR3 coding sequence is TGTGCCAGCAGTGAAACTCTAGCGGGGGGCGGCACAGATACGCAGTATTTT.

V is TRBV6-1 and J is TRBJ1-4; 9 bases match TRBD1. The V and J ends lost 7 bases and 8 bases, in that order; junction bases with no gene match: 8. The length of the CDR3 is 14 residues. Germline CDR1 reads MNHNS; CDR2 reads SASEGT. CDR3 sequence reads: CASKNGGTGEKLFF. The CDR3, as DNA: TGTGCCAGCAAGAACGGCGGGACAGGGGAAAAACTGTTTTTT.